Below, 19 T cell receptor beta chains from the same sample are listed, as sequenced in a study of T cells in Graves' hyperthyroidism and ophthalmopathy. Amplified regions were TCR beta CDR3 sequences from RNA transcripts. The TCR CDR3 first-round RT-PCR relied on the HTBI primer set. TCRdb ran MiXCR on the multiplex PCR reads and lists one entry per CDR3 protein. The sample lists roughly 720,000 distinct CDR3 sequences, 17% seen once, with roughly 15% in the top ten. The sample consisted of blood. Every receptor here comes from a man aged 45-60 years with Graves' hyperthyroidism.

The V gene is TRBV20-1, the J gene TRBJ1-1; 7 bases align to TRBD1. After removal of 6 bases from V and 4 bases from J, the junction contained 11 bases not matched to a gene. The CDR3 consists of 14 residues. Germline lookup yields CDR1 DFQATT and CDR2 SNEGSKA (reference sequence). CDR3 DNA sequence: TGCAGTGCCAGAAACCCAGGGGGAGGCACTGAAGCTTTCTTT. It is translated as CSARNPGGGTEAFF.

This clonotype has a count of ten or more. The rearrangement links TRBV7-2 to TRBJ1-2; tentatively, D is TRBD1 (5 bases). Per germline, CDR1 SGHTA and CDR2 FQGNSA. The CDR3 runs 15 residues. V gave up 4 bases and J gave up 5 bases, with 17 bases separating them. CDR3: CASSSDRNIAYGYTF. In DNA, the CDR3 is TGTGCCAGCAGCTCAGACAGAAACATCGCATATGGCTACACCTTC.

This clonotype has at least ten counts. The rearrangement uses TRBV2 and TRBJ2-1; D ambiguous. CDR3 length: 15 residues. V was cut by 1 base and J by 0 bases, with 7 bases left in between. Per germline, CDR1 SNHLY and CDR2 FYNNEI. The CDR3 sequence: CASSEVPSSYNEQFF. The CDR3 DNA reads as TGTGCCAGCAGTGAAGTACCGAGCTCCTACAATGAGCAGTTCTTC.

Many counts were recorded for this clonotype. V and J are TRBV13 and TRBJ1-1, with TRBD1 as a possible D gene (5 bases). CDR3 length: 15 amino acids. Trimming removed 5 bases at V and 0 bases at J, with 13 bases between. CDR1 and CDR2 from the germline V gene are PRHDT and FYEKMQ (reference sequence). The CDR3: CASSGSGTVNTEAFF. The CDR3 DNA reads as TGTGCCAGCAGCGGATCCGGGACGGTGAACACTGAAGCTTTCTTT.

Ten or more counts support this clonotype. The chain is built from TRBV2 and TRBJ2-7, with 11 bases aligning to TRBD1. The V gene's germline CDR1 is SNHLY and CDR2 FYNNEI. This CDR3 is built from 15 residues. V lost 4 bases, J lost 3 bases, and 5 bases stayed unmatched. The CDR3 loop is CASSGGQGASYEQYF. The CDR3 DNA sequence: TGTGCCAGCAGTGGAGGACAGGGGGCAAGCTACGAGCAGTACTTC.

Notes on this clonotype: A read error is possible here, since a much larger clone lies one base away. The V call is TRBV5-5, the J call TRBJ1-1, with D unclear. The V end lost 2 bases, the J end lost 1 base, and 12 bases lay between the germline ends. CDR3 length: 15 residues. Germline V gene data show CDR1 as SGHKS and CDR2 as YYEKEE (reference sequence). The CDR3 region is CASSLVPGGNTEAFF. The CDR3 DNA follows: TGTGCCAGCAGCTTAGTCCCCGGAGGGAACACTGAAGCTTTCTTT.

This clonotype was found many times. The rearrangement links TRBV5-1 to TRBJ2-7; no definite D call. V was trimmed by 3 bases and J by 3 bases, leaving 4 bases between them. CDR3 length: 11 residues. The V gene's germline CDR1 is SGHRS and CDR2 YFSETQ. The CDR3 DNA follows: TGCGCCAGCAGCTCGGACTACGAGCAGTACTTC. This translates into CASSSDYEQYF.

In its sample, this clonotype was seen many times. V gene TRBV27 combines with J gene TRBJ2-7; 7 positions agree with TRBD1. CDR3 length: 13 amino acids. J was trimmed by 7 bases and V by 5 bases; bases with no gene match: 8. Per germline, CDR1 MNHEY and CDR2 SMNVEV (reference sequence). The CDR3 reads CASSITGAGEQYF. CDR3 bases: TGTGCCAGCAGTATAACAGGGGCAGGGGAGCAGTACTTC.

This chain joins TRBV10-2 and TRBJ2-5; the D is unclear. The CDR3 is 11 amino acids. The germline V and J ends were trimmed by 8 bases and 4 bases, with 8 bases remaining between them. Germline V CDR1 and CDR2: WSHSY, SAAADI. The CDR3 loop is CASLVGETQYF. DNA of the CDR3: TGCGCCAGCCTGGTCGGAGAGACCCAGTACTTC.

This clonotype has a count of ten or more. V is TRBV7-9 and J is TRBJ2-1, with 7 bases that match TRBD2. J gave up 10 bases and V 3 bases, and 9 bases lay outside the gene matches. Germline V gives CDR1 SEHNR, CDR2 FQNEAQ (reference sequence). This CDR3 comprises 14 residues. CDR3 region: CASSFPFGTTEQFF. For the CDR3, the DNA is TGTGCCAGCAGCTTCCCATTCGGGACTACCGAGCAGTTCTTC.

This clonotype was picked up many times. This chain joins TRBV6-1 and TRBJ2-5; TRBD1 matches 9 bases. This CDR3 is built from 15 residues. After removal of 4 bases from V and 4 bases from J, the junction contained 7 bases not matched to a gene. Germline V gives CDR1 MNHNS, CDR2 SASEGT. CDR3 residues: CASSVETGGGETQYF. The DNA of the CDR3 is TGTGCCAGCAGTGTCGAAACAGGGGGCGGAGAGACCCAGTACTTC.

There are a few counts of this clonotype. This chain uses TRBV5-1 with TRBJ1-1; D gene uncertain. The germline V and J ends were trimmed by 2 bases and 3 bases, with 11 bases remaining between them. Germline V CDR1 and CDR2: SGHRS, YFSETQ. CDR3 size: 14 residues. This CDR3 is CASSFVPGDTEAFF. CDR3 coding DNA: TGCGCCAGCAGCTTCGTCCCAGGAGACACTGAAGCTTTCTTT.

This clonotype was seen ten or more times. The gene calls are TRBV29-1 and TRBJ1-1; possible D gene TRBD1, 5 bases. Between the trimmed V and J ends, which lost 0 bases and 6 bases, there was a span of 11 bases. Germline CDR1 and CDR2: SQVTM and ANQGSEA. The CDR3 runs 13 residues. The DNA for the CDR3 is TGCAGCGTTGAAGATCAAGGGGCCCCTGAAGCTTTCTTT. Its protein is CSVEDQGAPEAFF.

In its sample, this clonotype was seen many times. The chain employs TRBV2 and TRBJ2-3; D gene uncertain. The germline V gene has CDR1 SNHLY and CDR2 FYNNEI. The length of the CDR3 is 15 residues. Trimming took off 7 bases at V and 0 bases at J, with 14 bases between the two ends. This CDR3 reads CASTPKSPSTDTQYF. In DNA form, the CDR3 reads TGTGCCAGCACTCCGAAGTCCCCTAGCACAGATACGCAGTATTTT.

The J gene is TRBJ2-2, the V gene TRBV12-3 or TRBV12-4; D is uncertain. The CDR3 consists of 13 residues. V lost 8 bases and J 9 bases, leaving 16 bases between the germline ends. DNA of the CDR3: TGTGCCAGCCGGACGAGAGGCGGAAGGGAGCTGTTTTTT. Translated: CASRTRGGRELFF.

This clonotype was detected many times. The chain uses TRBV6-6 and TRBJ2-7; D might be TRBD1 (5 bases). Germline values: CDR1 MNHNY, CDR2 SVGAGI (reference sequence). Trimming took off 2 bases at V and 2 bases at J, with 10 bases between the two ends. This CDR3 is 14 amino acids long. CDR3 DNA: TGTGCCAGCAGTTACCTTACAGGAGCCTACGAGCAGTACTTC. This codes for CASSYLTGAYEQYF.

In this sample, this clonotype turned up many times. V and J are TRBV30 and TRBJ1-2; D gene uncertain. The V gene lost 4 bases and the J gene lost 3 bases, with 6 bases spanning the gap. This CDR3 has 11 residues. Germline V gene sequence: CDR1 GTSNPN, CDR2 SVGIG (reference sequence). The CDR3 here is CAWKSDYGYTF. CDR3 DNA sequence: TGTGCCTGGAAGTCAGACTATGGCTACACCTTC.

With respect to this clonotype: The CDR3 does not close with the conserved phenylalanine or tryptophan, likely indicating a read error. The rearrangement links TRBV7-6 to TRBJ2-7; 8 nucleotides align to TRBD1. Germline values: CDR1 SGHVS, CDR2 FNYEAQ. This CDR3 comprises 15 residues. Trimming took 5 bases from V and 4 from J; bases not matched to a gene: 10. The CDR3 DNA reads TGTGCCAGCAGCCTCACCGGGACAGGTCGATACGAGCAGTACTCC. Its translation: CASSLTGTGRYEQYS.

Many counts were recorded for this clonotype. V is TRBV28 and J is TRBJ2-5; D tentatively reads TRBD1 or TRBD2 (5 bases each). This CDR3 has 17 amino acids. V shed 2 bases and J shed 0 bases, with 16 bases lying between them. Germline CDR1 reads MDHEN; CDR2 reads SYDVKM. Here the CDR3 DNA reads TGTGCCAGCAGTTTAACCCCGGGACGCCAAGACCAAGAGACCCAGTACTTC. Translating it yields CASSLTPGRQDQETQYF.